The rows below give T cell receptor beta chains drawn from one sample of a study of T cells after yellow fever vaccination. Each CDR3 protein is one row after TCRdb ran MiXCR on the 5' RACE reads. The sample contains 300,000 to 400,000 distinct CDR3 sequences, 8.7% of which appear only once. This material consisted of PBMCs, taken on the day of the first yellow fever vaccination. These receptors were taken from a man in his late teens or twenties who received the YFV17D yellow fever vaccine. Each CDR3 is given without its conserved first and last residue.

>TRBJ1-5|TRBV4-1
ASSQSVVGSNQPQH
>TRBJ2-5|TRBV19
ASSIDLSGGQETQY
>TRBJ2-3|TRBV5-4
ASSRQETDTQY
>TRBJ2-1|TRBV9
ASSVVPQNRGLVSEQF
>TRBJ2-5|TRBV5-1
ASSLILATQETQY
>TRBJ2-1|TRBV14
VSSQLRRGSWDNEQF
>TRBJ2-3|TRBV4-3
ASSQEGMSQNTQY
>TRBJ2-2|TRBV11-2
ASSPTGVAAGELF
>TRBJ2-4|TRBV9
ASSAQTLDIQY
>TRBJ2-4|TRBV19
ASSRAVAKNIQY
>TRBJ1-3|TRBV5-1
ASSPDTGFGNTIY
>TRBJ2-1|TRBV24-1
ATSDFDGEGSNEQF
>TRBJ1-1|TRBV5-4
ASSLSTTTEAF
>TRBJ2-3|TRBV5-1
ASSLVGEGSDTQY
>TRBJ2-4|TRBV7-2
ASSLVNIQY
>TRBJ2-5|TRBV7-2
ASSHGDRVETQY
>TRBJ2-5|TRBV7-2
ASSNRLETQY
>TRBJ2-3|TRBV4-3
ASSQAGRTQY
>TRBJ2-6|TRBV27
ASSGGLPGRRSGANVLT
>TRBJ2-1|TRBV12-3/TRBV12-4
ASSPYLSGGPDNEQF
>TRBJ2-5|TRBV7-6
ASSLFRRGGVLVKNSQETQY
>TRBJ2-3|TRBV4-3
ASSQGLRGFPPDTQY
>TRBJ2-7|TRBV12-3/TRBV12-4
ASKARLDSYEQY
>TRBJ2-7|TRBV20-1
SARIRIGEYEQY
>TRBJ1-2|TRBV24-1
ATSDASRGYT
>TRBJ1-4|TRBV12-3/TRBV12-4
ASRPHRDEKLF
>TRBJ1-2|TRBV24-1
ATSDLHPGGCGYT
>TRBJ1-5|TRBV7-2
ASSLGPDSRPPQH
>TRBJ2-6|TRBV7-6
ASSLWTGRTVLT
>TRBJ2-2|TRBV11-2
ASSLDTLDRANTGELF
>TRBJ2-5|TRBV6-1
ASISDRGWVETQY
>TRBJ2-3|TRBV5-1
ASSPGGGVYYGTADTQY
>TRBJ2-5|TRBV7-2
ASGDRTSGGETQY
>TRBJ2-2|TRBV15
ATSPDMRNTGELF
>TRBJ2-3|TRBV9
ASSRLAASTDTQY
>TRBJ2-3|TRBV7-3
ASSLAPGQGTDTQY
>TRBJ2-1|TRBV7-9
ASSPRGGIYNEQF
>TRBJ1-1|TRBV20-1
SARRGLNTEAF
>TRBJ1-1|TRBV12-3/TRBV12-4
ASSFYWVNTEAF
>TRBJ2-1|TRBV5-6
ASSTGTGYNEQF
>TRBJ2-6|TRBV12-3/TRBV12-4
ASSPRGWGAGANVLT
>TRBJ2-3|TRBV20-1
AAKGLMSTDTQY
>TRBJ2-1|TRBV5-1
ASSFDGTSNEQF
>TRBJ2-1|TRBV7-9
ASSFYRATRSDNEQF
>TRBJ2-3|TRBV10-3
AISDFERGGLKDTQY
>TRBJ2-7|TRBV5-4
ASSVDEGGEQY